A single sample is the source of the 2 T cell receptor beta chains below, sequenced in a study of cytomegalovirus exposure and HLA in healthy donors. Primers for the PCR totalled 60 Vbeta and 13 Jbeta. Libraries were prepared by immunoSEQ multiplex PCR; TCRdb keeps only in-frame clonotypes and omits some of them. The table shows 150,000 to 200,000 clones, with 65% to 80% occurring only once. The sample consisted of PBMCs. The receptor set was obtained from a woman in her twenties or thirties in good health and CMV-seronegative.

This chain links TRBV30 with TRBJ1-5; 7 bases are a match to TRBD1. The CDR3 spans 13 residues. Germline-derived CDR1 and CDR2 are GTSNPN and SVGIG (reference sequence). The trim removed 2 bases at V and 6 bases at J, leaving 4 bases unmatched. CDR3 DNA: TGTGCCTGGAGTCAAGACAGGGCTCAGCCCCAGCATTTT. It yields the protein CAWSQDRAQPQHF.

This clone was picked up one time. The chain has TRBV29-1 and TRBJ2-6, with TRBD2 as a possible D gene (5 bases). Trimming shortened V by 3 bases and J by 4 bases, and 16 bases separated the two germline ends. The germline gives CDR1 SQVTM, CDR2 ANQGSEA. CDR3 length: 16 amino acids. CDR3 amino acids: CSVDRLGSGGANVLTF. CDR3 coding DNA: TGCAGCGTTGATAGGTTAGGGTCGGGAGGGGCCAACGTCCTGACTTTC.